This paragraph reports one T cell receptor (beta chain). This specimen comes from a study of response to subunit inactivated influenza vaccine. Deletions cut 7 bases from V and 5 bases from J, with 14 bases between. Germline CDR1 is SEHNR and CDR2 is FQNEAQ (reference sequence). This CDR3 has 13 amino acids. Each CDR3 protein is one row after TCRdb ran MiXCR on the RT-PCR reads. The table shows around 570,000 distinct CDR3 sequences, with over 9% occurring only once. The same sample was also studied in work on T cells expressing NK-cell markers. That study adds: Scientists made TCR beta cDNA using 5'RACE template switching with UMIs.

The source of this sequence is a man in his forties or fifties who received an inactivated influenza vaccine. This chain joins TRBV7-9 and TRBJ2-5; D is uncertain. This specimen was PBMCs from blood, taken on the day of vaccination. Here the CDR3 DNA reads TGTGCCAGCACCCCATCTGGGTGGGAGACCCAGTACTTC. It yields the protein CASTPSGWETQYF.